Each of the 6 T cell receptor beta chains below was sequenced from the same sample in a study of T cells in tumors after PD-1 blockade. Profiling relied on immunoSEQ multiplex PCR, and the TCRdb table lists in-frame clones only, not all of them. The sample lists approximately 63,000 clones, under 80% occurring once. The material sequenced was PBMCs, taken after anti-PD-1 treatment. The receptors originated from a human donor with basal cell carcinoma.

CDR3 nucleotide sequence: TGTGCTACAGCCCCGGGACTAGCGGGGGGCGGAGAGACCCAGTACTTC. Protein: CATAPGLAGGGETQYF. This rearrangement joins TRBV7-9 to TRBJ2-5; the match to TRBD2 covers 15 bases. Germline V CDR1 and CDR2: SEHNR, FQNEAQ (reference sequence). The CDR3 runs to 16 residues. The whole variable domain, remainder taken from reference TRBV7-9 and TRBJ2-5, is DTGVSQNPRHKITKRGQNVTFRCDPISEHNRLYWYRQTLGQGPEFLTYFQNEAQLEKSRLLSDRFSAERPKGSFSTLEIQRTEQGDSAMYLCATAPGLAGGGETQYFGPGTRLLVL.

This clone has only a few counts. The chain links TRBV10-3 to TRBJ2-2; tentative D call: TRBD2 (5 bases). Germline V gene sequence: CDR1 ENHRY, CDR2 SYGVKD. V lost 0 bases to trimming and J lost 1 base, with 15 bases between them. This CDR3 spans 18 amino acids. The CDR3: CAISESGSARLNTGELFF. The CDR3 nucleotides are TGTGCCATCAGTGAGTCGGGTAGCGCAAGATTGAACACCGGGGAGCTGTTTTTT.

The genes are TRBV10-3 and TRBJ2-5; 10 bases align to TRBD1. Trimming at V came to 10 bases and at J to 5 bases, leaving 4 bases not matched to a gene. Per the germline V gene, CDR1 is ENHRY and CDR2 is SYGVKD. This CDR3 contains 12 residues. The CDR3 DNA follows: TGTGCCAGCCGGACAGGGGGTGAGACCCAGTACTTC. This gives the protein CASRTGGETQYF.

This clone was seen a handful of times. The chain uses TRBV6-5 and TRBJ2-1, with a possible D match to TRBD2 (5 bases). CDR3 size: 13 residues. V was pared by 0 bases and J by 9 bases, with 9 bases between. Germline values: CDR1 MNHEY, CDR2 SVGAGI. The DNA for the CDR3 is TGTGCCAGCAGTTACTCGAGCGGTGCTGAGCAGTTCTTC. This encodes CASSYSSGAEQFF.

Only a few counts were recorded for this clone. This chain connects TRBV7-9 to TRBJ1-6; unclear D gene. The V end was cut by 1 base, the J end by 8 bases, with 6 bases between. Germline lookup yields CDR1 SEHNR and CDR2 FQNEAQ (reference sequence). The length of the CDR3 is 13 residues. The CDR3 region has the DNA TGTGCCAGCAGCTTAGGGCCGGATTCACCCCTCCACTTT. Encoded protein: CASSLGPDSPLHF.

The chain joins TRBV30 to TRBJ1-1, with a weak D call TRBD1 (6 bases). The V end was cut by 0 bases, the J end by 5 bases, with 10 bases between. The CDR3 has 13 amino acids. Germline CDR1 and CDR2: GTSNPN and SVGIG (reference sequence). In DNA, the CDR3 is TGTGCCTGGAGTGTAAGAGGGGGTACTGAAGCTTTCTTT. Translated, it gives CAWSVRGGTEAFF.